This T cell receptor (beta chain) was sequenced during a study of control samples from healthy donors and cancer patients. The method was immunoSEQ multiplex PCR; TCRdb's version includes in-frame clones alone and lacks a portion of them. The data contain about 85,000 clones, about 89% of them singletons. CDR1 MNHEY and CDR2 SVGAGI come from the germline V gene. This CDR3 comprises 13 residues. Trimming shortened V by 5 bases and J by 7 bases, and 12 bases separated the two germline ends. The clonotype was recovered from an older woman in good health. V and J are TRBV6-5 and TRBJ2-1; D remains ambiguous. The sample consisted of blood. The CDR3 reads CASSLDGRNEQFF. Written as DNA, the CDR3 is TGTGCCAGCAGTCTCGACGGCCGAAATGAGCAGTTCTTC.